This TCR beta chain was identified in a study of CD8 T cells in Susac syndrome. As for the study in general: Patients with Susac syndrome, at blood draw, were therapy-naive, on corticosteroids, or on intravenous immunoglobulin alone.

Reverse transcription of about 0.5 to 1 ug RNA used random hexamers. Amplification of TCR beta CDR3 used immunoSEQ multiplex PCR across 54 Vbeta and 13 Jbeta. TCRdb redid the calling of the immunoSEQ multiplex PCR reads with MiXCR, one entry per CDR3 protein. The table records approximately 49,000 distinct CDR3 sequences, 95% of them present only once. The TCR comes from a human donor with Susac syndrome. Sequencing was performed on CD8+ T cells from PBMCs.

CDR3 protein: CSARDVGVEHNEQFF. In DNA, the CDR3 is TGCAGTGCTAGAGATGTGGGGGTAGAACACAATGAGCAGTTCTTC. The rearrangement uses TRBV20-1 and TRBJ2-1; D possibly uses TRBD1 or TRBD2 (5 bases each). The ends were cut back, 0 bases at V and 5 bases at J, with 14 bases in the middle. CDR1 DFQATT and CDR2 SNEGSKA come from the germline V gene (reference sequence). The CDR3 is 15 residues long.